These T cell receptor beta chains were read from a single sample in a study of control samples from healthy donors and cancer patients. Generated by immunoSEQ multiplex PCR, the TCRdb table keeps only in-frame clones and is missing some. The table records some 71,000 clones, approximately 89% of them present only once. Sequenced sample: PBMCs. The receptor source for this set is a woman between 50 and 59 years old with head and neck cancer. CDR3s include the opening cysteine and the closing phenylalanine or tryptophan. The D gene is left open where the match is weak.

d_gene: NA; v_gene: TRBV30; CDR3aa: CAWGGKRTANEKLFF
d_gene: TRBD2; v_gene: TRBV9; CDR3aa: CASSVGLAGAWDEQFF
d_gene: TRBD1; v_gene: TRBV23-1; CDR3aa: CASFSGTDYEQYF
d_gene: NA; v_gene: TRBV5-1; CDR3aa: CASRQGDSYEQYF
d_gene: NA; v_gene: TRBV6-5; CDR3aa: CASRPRGPSNYGYTF
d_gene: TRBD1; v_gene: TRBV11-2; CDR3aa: CASSLYRGLGEKLFF
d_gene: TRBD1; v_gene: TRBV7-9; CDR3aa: CASSQTGTANTEAFF
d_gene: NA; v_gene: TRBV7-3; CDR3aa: CASSFPGNTEAFF
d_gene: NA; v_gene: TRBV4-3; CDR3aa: CASSQVVPRGSAGANVLTF
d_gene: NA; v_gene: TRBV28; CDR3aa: CASSSPNRGTDTQYF
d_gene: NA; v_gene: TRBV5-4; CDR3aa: CASSLDGIYEQYF